These 21 T cell receptor beta chains share one sample of origin, sequenced in a study of breast tumors, draining lymph nodes, adjacent tissues. TCRdb reanalysed the multiplex PCR reads using MiXCR and keeps one entry per CDR3 protein. The sample lists some 150,000 distinct CDR3 sequences, around 24% occurring once. Breast cancer patients provided tissue from their axillary draining lymph nodes. Sequenced input: axillary lymph node tissue. Receptors were obtained from a female donor with breast cancer. Some clones in this sample may be carry-over from other donors' samples.

About this clonotype itself: As the CDR3 is not closed by the conserved phenylalanine or tryptophan, this likely results from a read error. This chain uses TRBV20-1 with TRBJ2-3, with 7 nucleotides matching TRBD2. V shed 3 bases and J 4 bases; nucleotides not matched to a gene: 22. The CDR3 extends over 19 amino acids. Germline CDR1 is DFQATT and CDR2 is SNEGSKA (reference sequence). In DNA, the CDR3 is TGCAGTGCTAGTGGTGAAGGAGGTAGGGCCGTGGGAGGGTCAGATACGCAGTATCTT. Residues: CSASGEGGRAVGGSDTQYL.

As for this clonotype: Just one base apart from a much larger clone, this may be a read error. This CDR3 fails to terminate in the conserved phenylalanine or tryptophan, so it likely reflects a read error. V is TRBV9 and J is TRBJ1-3, with 9 bases fitting TRBD1. With 4 bases clipped from V and 0 bases from J, the junction kept 5 bases outside the gene matches. CDR3 size: 16 residues. The V gene's germline CDR1 is SGDLS and CDR2 YYNGEE. The CDR3 sequence is CASSSRQGVSGNTIYS. CDR3 in DNA: TGTGCCAGCAGCTCCCGACAGGGGGTCTCTGGAAACACCATATATTCT.

The sample holds many counts of this clonotype. J is TRBJ2-3 and V is TRBV20-1, with D perhaps given as TRBD1 or TRBD2 (5 bases each). The V gene's germline CDR1 is DFQATT and CDR2 SNEGSKA (reference sequence). V was pared by 0 bases and J by 6 bases, with 16 bases between. The CDR3 covers 15 residues. In DNA form, the CDR3 reads TGCAGTGCTAGAGATTCTAGGGACCCGGGGGATACGCAGTATTTT. Translating gives CSARDSRDPGDTQYF.

The sample holds many counts of this clonotype. The genes are TRBV19 and TRBJ2-7, with 9 bases that match TRBD1. The V and J ends lost 3 bases and 4 bases, in that order; junction bases with no gene match: 4. From germline, CDR1 is LNHDA and CDR2 SQIVND (reference sequence). The CDR3 extends over 14 amino acids. This CDR3 reads CASSMGTGLYEQYF. CDR3 DNA: TGTGCCAGTAGTATGGGGACAGGGCTTTACGAGCAGTACTTC.

This clonotype was recorded at least ten times. The J gene is TRBJ2-5, the V gene TRBV2, with 11 bases identical to TRBD2. The CDR3 covers 16 residues. Germline assignment: CDR1 SNHLY and CDR2 FYNNEI. Trimming took 2 bases from V and 2 from J; bases not matched to a gene: 4. CDR3: CASSETRLAGQETQYF. CDR3 bases: TGTGCCAGCAGTGAAACGCGACTAGCGGGGCAAGAGACCCAGTACTTC.

This clonotype was observed at least ten times. This sequence joins TRBV3-1 and TRBJ2-1; 9 positions match TRBD2. The germline gives CDR1 LGHDT, CDR2 YNNKEL (reference sequence). The V gene end was trimmed by 2 bases and the J gene end by 10 bases; junction bases not matched to a gene: 6. The CDR3 runs to 14 residues. The CDR3 region is CASSQLAGGEEQFF. The CDR3 DNA reads as TGTGCCAGCAGCCAATTGGCGGGAGGGGAAGAGCAGTTCTTC.

With regard to this clonotype: This may be a read error, as it is one base from a much larger clone. This CDR3 is CTTSDLGQETQYF. DNA of the CDR3: TGTACCACCAGTGATTTGGGCCAAGAGACCCAGTACTTC. The chain links TRBV24-1 to TRBJ2-5; D unclear. From germline, CDR1 is KGHDR and CDR2 SFDVKD. The length of the CDR3 is 13 residues.

This chain links TRBV30 with TRBJ2-5; D perhaps matches TRBD2 (7 bases). This CDR3 has 13 residues. Deletions cut 3 bases from V and 5 bases from J, with 13 bases between. In germline, CDR1 is GTSNPN, CDR2 SVGIG (reference sequence). The CDR3 region is CAWRPGGGETQYF. CDR3 in DNA: TGTGCCTGGAGGCCGGGGGGCGGCGAGACCCAGTACTTC.

The table lists this clonotype with many counts. The chain links TRBV20-1 to TRBJ2-1, with 9 positions matching TRBD1. V was pared by 5 bases and J by 10 bases, with 9 bases of the junction left unmatched. The CDR3 loop spans 13 amino acids. The germline gives CDR1 DFQATT, CDR2 SNEGSKA (reference sequence). In DNA form, the CDR3 reads TGCAGTGCTGGGGGACAGGGTCTGGGCGAGCAGTTCTTC. Encoded protein: CSAGGQGLGEQFF.

At least ten counts were recorded for this clonotype. This chain uses TRBV20-1 with TRBJ2-7; D may be TRBD2 (6 bases). CDR1 DFQATT and CDR2 SNEGSKA come from the germline V gene (reference sequence). The CDR3 runs 14 residues. Trimming pared 5 bases from V and 7 bases from J, leaving 21 bases between. CDR3 in DNA: TGCAGTGCTTTTAGCCGGGACCGTGCGGGAGAGCAGTACTTC. Translated: CSAFSRDRAGEQYF.

This clonotype was recorded at least ten times. V gene TRBV2 combines with J gene TRBJ1-5; tentatively, D is TRBD1 (6 bases). Trimming removed 6 bases at V and 1 base at J, with 13 bases between. This CDR3 has 15 amino acids. The germline V gene encodes CDR1 SNHLY and CDR2 FYNNEI. The DNA for the CDR3 is TGTGCCAGCAGGGAGAGGACAGTAAGCAATCAGCCCCAGCATTTT. This gives the protein CASRERTVSNQPQHF.

This clonotype occurred many times. The genes are TRBV30 and TRBJ1-3; D call uncertain. Trimming left V 5 bases short and J 3 bases short, with 14 bases between. Germline values: CDR1 GTSNPN, CDR2 SVGIG (reference sequence). CDR3 length: 14 amino acids. The CDR3 reads CAWGRGGIGNTIYF. The CDR3, as DNA: TGTGCCTGGGGACGCGGAGGGATTGGAAACACCATATATTTT.

This clonotype has at least ten counts. The chain links TRBV20-1 to TRBJ2-3; possible D gene TRBD1, 6 bases. The germline gives CDR1 DFQATT, CDR2 SNEGSKA (reference sequence). The CDR3 is 16 amino acids. The ends were cut back, 3 bases at V and 2 bases at J, with 18 bases in the middle. CDR3 DNA sequence: TGCAGTGCTAGCCCCTCCACAGGGTTCGACACAGATACGCAGTATTTT. Translating gives CSASPSTGFDTDTQYF.

Ten or more counts support this clonotype. The CDR3 nucleotides are TGTGCCAGCAGCGCTGGACAGGGGTTAGAGTATGGCTACACCTTC. Translating gives CASSAGQGLEYGYTF. V and J are TRBV7-9 and TRBJ1-2, with 9 positions matching TRBD1. Germline V gives CDR1 SEHNR, CDR2 FQNEAQ (reference sequence). The CDR3 is 15 residues long. Trimming cost V 5 bases and J 5 bases; bases outside gene matches: 9.

V and J are TRBV19 and TRBJ1-5; maybe TRBD1 (5 bases). The CDR3 runs 15 residues. V was clipped by 8 bases and J by 6 bases, with 20 bases between them. CDR1 is LNHDA and CDR2 is SQIVND in the germline V gene (reference sequence). In DNA, the CDR3 is TGTGCCAGTGCGTCAGGAGGAGCAGGGCGTCAGCCCCAGCATTTT. Its translation is CASASGGAGRQPQHF.

A few counts support this clonotype. The genes are TRBV7-2 and TRBJ2-4; D possibly corresponds to TRBD1 (6 bases). Germline-derived CDR1 and CDR2 are SGHTA and FQGNSA. Trimming stripped 4 bases from V and 4 bases from J, with 8 bases between. The CDR3 totals 13 residues. CDR3 nucleotide sequence: TGTGCCAGCAGCTGGCAGGGGAAAAACATTCAGTACTTC. Encoded protein: CASSWQGKNIQYF.

Comment on this clonotype: A single base separates this from a much larger clone, so it may be a read error. The J gene is TRBJ2-5, the V gene TRBV4-1; D could derive from TRBD1 or TRBD2 (6 bases each). Trimming took 4 bases from V and 2 from J, leaving 17 bases between them. The germline V gene has CDR1 MGHRA and CDR2 YSYEKL. The CDR3 consists of 16 residues. The CDR3 nucleotides read TGCGCCAGCAGCCGAAGAACAGGGAGGCCACAAGAGACCCAGTACTTC. This codes for CASSRRTGRPQETQYF.

This clonotype was counted at least ten times. This chain uses TRBV7-9 with TRBJ1-3; no definite D call. In germline, CDR1 is SEHNR, CDR2 FQNEAQ (reference sequence). The CDR3 sequence is 18 residues long. With 4 bases removed from V and 0 bases from J, the gap between germline ends came to 19 bases. CDR3 DNA sequence: TGTGCCAGCAGCTCACCCATTCTTAGGACGGTCTCTGGAAACACCATATATTTT. This sequence encodes CASSSPILRTVSGNTIYF.

Ten or more counts support this clonotype. This chain links TRBV19 with TRBJ2-3; D perhaps matches TRBD2 (5 bases). CDR3 length: 15 residues. The germline CDR1 and CDR2 sequences are LNHDA and SQIVND (reference sequence). Between the trimmed V and J ends, which lost 3 bases and 0 bases, there was a span of 10 bases. CDR3 DNA: TGTGCCAGTAGTATCGGAGGCCCTAGCACAGATACGCAGTATTTT. Translation: CASSIGGPSTDTQYF.

This clonotype came up many times. V usage is TRBV9 and J usage is TRBJ2-7; 9 bases match TRBD2. The J segment lost 3 bases and the V segment lost 0 bases, leaving 4 bases of the junction unmatched. Germline lookup yields CDR1 SGDLS and CDR2 YYNGEE. The CDR3 consists of 15 residues. The CDR3: CASSVGASGDYEQYF. CDR3 DNA sequence: TGTGCCAGCAGCGTAGGGGCTAGCGGGGACTACGAGCAGTACTTC.

This clonotype was found many times. The V gene is TRBV11-1, the J gene TRBJ2-7, with D possibly TRBD2 on 6 matching bases. The CDR3 has 15 amino acids. CDR1 is SGHAT, CDR2 FQDESV, per germline (reference sequence). Trimming pared 2 bases from V and 3 bases from J, leaving 14 bases between. Here the CDR3 reads CASSLLLAPNYEQYF. The CDR3 DNA sequence: TGTGCCAGCAGCTTACTCCTAGCGCCCAACTACGAGCAGTACTTC.